Each of the 13 T cell receptor beta chains below was sequenced from the same sample in a study of CD8 T cells in ankylosing spondylitis. Findings of the study overall: For ankylosing spondylitis blood, a TCR beta motif of several highly homologous variants appeared characteristic.

TCRdb ran MiXCR on the 5' RACE reads and lists one entry per CDR3 protein. The sample holds some 700,000 distinct CDR3 sequences; under 20% are singletons and the top ten take approximately 18%. No antigen is known for these receptors. The sample was blood, either unsorted or a sorted T cell fraction (not recorded which). The receptor set was obtained from a male donor with ankylosing spondylitis.

This clonotype was seen only a few times. This chain links TRBV12-3 or TRBV12-4 with TRBJ2-3; D gene uncertain. This CDR3 is 13 amino acids long. V gave up 7 bases and J gave up 1 base, with 9 bases separating them. CDR3 sequence: CASTLRGTDTQYF. CDR3 sequence (DNA): TGTGCCAGCACGCTACGAGGCACAGATACGCAGTATTTT.

This chain connects TRBV18 to TRBJ1-6; D may be TRBD1 (5 bases). The CDR3 is 19 amino acids. Germline V gene lookup returns CDR1 KGHSH and CDR2 LQKENI. V gave up 2 bases and J gave up 0 bases, with 17 bases separating them. In DNA form, the CDR3 reads TGTGCCAGCTCACCAAGGGGCGGATTTACCAGCTCCTATAATTCACCCCTCCACTTT. This sequence encodes CASSPRGGFTSSYNSPLHF.

This clonotype has a handful of counts. This chain joins TRBV4-1 and TRBJ2-5; 10 nucleotides match TRBD2. The CDR3 length is 17 residues. Germline loops: CDR1 MGHRA, CDR2 YSYEKL. With 0 bases clipped from V and 3 bases from J, the junction kept 7 bases outside the gene matches. CDR3 region: CASSQDRNLAGEETQYF. The CDR3 bases are TGCGCCAGCAGCCAAGATCGGAACCTAGCGGGGGAAGAGACCCAGTACTTC.

The chain is built from TRBV7-2 and TRBJ2-7; perhaps TRBD1 as D (6 bases). Germline V gene data show CDR1 as SGHTA and CDR2 as FQGNSA. The CDR3 is 15 amino acids. Trimming shortened V by 8 bases and J by 0 bases, and 17 bases separated the two germline ends. CDR3 bases: TGTGCCAGCTTAGGTGGGGGCTTCAGCTCCTACGAGCAGTACTTC. It specifies CASLGGGFSSYEQYF. Based on the CDR3 plus reference TRBV7-2 and TRBJ2-7, the full variable domain is GAGVSQSPSNKVTEKGKDVELRCDPISGHTALYWYRQSLGQGLEFLIYFQGNSAPDKSGLPSDRFSAERTGGSVSTLTIQRTQQEDSAVYLCASLGGGFSSYEQYFGPGTRLTVT.

V and J are TRBV29-1 and TRBJ2-7; 7 bases agree with TRBD1. The V and J ends lost 0 bases and 2 bases, in that order; junction bases with no gene match: 7. Germline V CDR1 and CDR2: SQVTM, ANQGSEA. The CDR3 runs 15 residues. CDR3 sequence reads: CSVEELGTVTYEQYF. The CDR3 nucleotides are TGCAGCGTTGAAGAGCTTGGGACAGTAACCTACGAGCAGTACTTC.

The J gene is TRBJ1-2, the V gene TRBV5-6; D possibly corresponds to TRBD1 (5 bases). The V gene lost 3 bases and the J gene lost 8 bases, with 23 bases spanning the gap. The CDR3 is made up of 16 amino acids. CDR1 is SGHDT, CDR2 YYEEEE, per germline. The CDR3 is CASSYLTTRDEMGYTF. Here the CDR3 DNA reads TGTGCCAGCAGCTACCTAACTACGCGGGACGAGATGGGCTACACCTTC.

This clonotype was seen a few times. The V gene is TRBV6-5, the J gene TRBJ2-7; D unclear. V was shortened by 3 bases and J by 5 bases, with 17 bases between the two germline ends. Germline CDR1 MNHEY, CDR2 SVGAGI. The CDR3 runs 15 residues. CDR3 region: CASSYGHATMDEQYF. CDR3 DNA sequence: TGTGCCAGCAGTTATGGGCACGCGACCATGGACGAGCAGTACTTC.

The V call is TRBV10-3, the J call TRBJ2-5; perhaps TRBD1 as D (6 bases). V dropped 5 bases and J dropped 4 bases, with 8 bases sitting between them. The germline CDR1 and CDR2 sequences are ENHRY and SYGVKD. CDR3 length equals 12 residues. The CDR3: CAISPGVETQYF. DNA of the CDR3: TGTGCCATCAGTCCAGGGGTAGAGACCCAGTACTTC.

This clonotype was picked up many times. One junction end does not reproduce the germline sequence, and a read error may be involved. The CDR3 is CASSPDRVGGYTF. The CDR3 DNA is TGCGCCAGCAGCCCGGACAGGGTTGGGGGCTACACCTTC. V and J are TRBV11-2 and TRBJ1-2, with 8 bases matching TRBD1. This CDR3 has 13 residues. Germline V gives CDR1 SGHAT, CDR2 FQNNGV.

This clonotype was seen many times. The gene calls are TRBV5-6 and TRBJ2-1, with D maybe TRBD1 (7 bases). Germline assignment: CDR1 SGHDT and CDR2 YYEEEE. V shed 3 bases and J shed 7 bases, with 14 bases lying between them. This CDR3 spans 14 amino acids. The CDR3 region has the DNA TGTGCCAGCAGCTCCAGTTCAGGGGGGAATGAGCAGTTCTTC. Its translation is CASSSSSGGNEQFF.

For the CDR3, the DNA is TGTGCCAGTAGTATTACGGGGGGCGCAGGCAATGAGCAGTTCTTC. Translated, it gives CASSITGGAGNEQFF. The chain uses TRBV19 and TRBJ2-1; TRBD2 might be the D (7 bases). Germline V gene sequence: CDR1 LNHDA, CDR2 SQIVND (reference sequence). The V end lost 3 bases, the J end lost 6 bases, and 15 bases lay between the germline ends. This CDR3 has 15 residues. The variable domain in full, completed from reference TRBV19 and TRBJ2-1, reads DGGITQSPKYLFRKEGQNVTLSCEQNLNHDAMYWYRQDPGQGLRLIYYSQIVNDFQKGDIAEGYSVSREKKESFPLTVTSAQKNPTAFYLCASSITGGAGNEQFFGPGTRLTVL.

DNA of the CDR3: TGCAGCGTTGCCGGGACAGGAGACCGATTGAGTGGCTACACCTTC. Its translation: CSVAGTGDRLSGYTF. The chain has TRBV29-1 and TRBJ1-2, with 8 nucleotides matching TRBD1. The CDR3 sequence is 15 residues long. The junction had 14 bases not matched to a gene; V was cut back by 4 bases and J by 7 bases. CDR1 and CDR2 (germline): SQVTM, ANQGSEA.

This clonotype was picked up a small number of times. The chain employs TRBV6-5 and TRBJ1-2; 8 bases are shared with TRBD1. Germline CDR1 MNHEY, CDR2 SVGAGI. The CDR3 contains 16 residues. J lost 6 bases, V lost 1 base, and 10 bases had no gene match. CDR3 nucleotides: TGTGCCAGCAGTTACTTGCCAGGGGGCGAGGGGAATGGCTACACCTTC. Amino acid sequence: CASSYLPGGEGNGYTF.